A selection of T cell receptor beta chains follows, all from one sample in a study of T cells in Graves' hyperthyroidism and ophthalmopathy. MiXCR, run by TCRdb on the multiplex PCR reads, gives a single entry per CDR3 protein. In the table there are hundreds of thousands of distinct CDR3 sequences, approximately 15% of which are singletons. The sequenced sample consisted of blood. The receptors were sampled from a woman aged 25 to 39 with Graves' hyperthyroidism. CDR3s include the opening cysteine and the closing phenylalanine or tryptophan. The D gene is left open where the match is weak. For some rows the clone size is stated as once, few or many, or as a class when expanded; others skip it.

d_call: NA
j_call: TRBJ1-5
v_call: TRBV3-1
clone_size: few
cdr3_nt: TGTGCCAGCAGCCAAAGTGTCAATCAGCCCCAGCATTTT
cdr3_aa: CASSQSVNQPQHF

d_call: NA
j_call: TRBJ2-2
v_call: TRBV9
clone_size: once
cdr3_nt: TGTGCCAGCAGCGTAGATGTCTACACGAACACCGGGGAGCTGTTTTTT
cdr3_aa: CASSVDVYTNTGELFF

d_call: NA
j_call: TRBJ1-5
v_call: TRBV4-1
clone_size: NA
cdr3_nt: TGCGCCAGCAGCCGTATCCTTAGCAATCAGCCCCAGCATTTT
cdr3_aa: CASSRILSNQPQHF

d_call: TRBD2
j_call: TRBJ2-1
v_call: TRBV27
clone_size: many
cdr3_nt: TGTGCCAGCAGTTTATATCCGGGACTAGCGGGATTCGAGCAGTTCTTC
cdr3_aa: CASSLYPGLAGFEQFF

d_call: TRBD2
j_call: TRBJ2-5
v_call: TRBV20-1
clone_size: many
cdr3_nt: TGCAGTGCAAAAGCGACCGGGACTAGCAGAGAGACCCAGTACTTC
cdr3_aa: CSAKATGTSRETQYF

d_call: TRBD2
j_call: TRBJ2-3
v_call: TRBV9
clone_size: NA
cdr3_nt: TGTGCCAGCAGCGTAGCTCAGCTAGCGGCCACAGATACGCAGTATTTT
cdr3_aa: CASSVAQLAATDTQYF

d_call: NA
j_call: TRBJ2-1
v_call: TRBV2
clone_size: many
cdr3_nt: TGTGCCAGCAGTACCCATGTGGAGCAGTTCTTC
cdr3_aa: CASSTHVEQFF

d_call: TRBD1
j_call: TRBJ1-3
v_call: TRBV7-2
clone_size: many
cdr3_nt: TGTGCCAGCAGCTTAGCGGGGACAGGGACTGGAAACACCATATATTTT
cdr3_aa: CASSLAGTGTGNTIYF

d_call: NA
j_call: TRBJ2-1
v_call: TRBV19
clone_size: NA
cdr3_nt: TGTGCCAGTAGTGAGGGACAACCCGCACCGGGGCAGTTCTTC
cdr3_aa: CASSEGQPAPGQFF

d_call: TRBD2
j_call: TRBJ2-3
v_call: TRBV12-3/TRBV12-4
clone_size: few
cdr3_nt: TGTGCCAGCAGTTTCTCCGGGACTATGAATACGCAGTATTTT
cdr3_aa: CASSFSGTMNTQYF

d_call: NA
j_call: TRBJ1-5
v_call: TRBV4-3
clone_size: NA
cdr3_nt: TGCGCCAGCAGCCAAGAACCCACGTATAGCAATCAGCCCCAGCATTTT
cdr3_aa: CASSQEPTYSNQPQHF

d_call: NA
j_call: TRBJ2-7
v_call: TRBV11-2
clone_size: NA
cdr3_nt: TGTGCCAGCAGCTTACTCTCCGGGAAGACCTACGAGCAGTACTTC
cdr3_aa: CASSLLSGKTYEQYF

d_call: NA
j_call: TRBJ2-5
v_call: TRBV9
clone_size: many
cdr3_nt: TGTGCCAGCAGCGTAGGTGCCAAACGGGGGGAGACCCAGTACTTC
cdr3_aa: CASSVGAKRGETQYF

d_call: TRBD2
j_call: TRBJ2-7
v_call: TRBV30
clone_size: NA
cdr3_nt: TGTGCCTGGAGTGTAACCAGCGGGAGTTACGAGCAGTACTTC
cdr3_aa: CAWSVTSGSYEQYF

d_call: NA
j_call: TRBJ2-1
v_call: TRBV28
clone_size: many
cdr3_nt: TGTGCCAGTAGGGGAGCGCTCAATGAGCAGTTCTTC
cdr3_aa: CASRGALNEQFF

d_call: NA
j_call: TRBJ2-3
v_call: TRBV5-1
clone_size: few
cdr3_nt: TGCGCCAGCAGCTTGAATGCGTTCGCGGATACGCAGTATTTT
cdr3_aa: CASSLNAFADTQYF

d_call: NA
j_call: TRBJ2-3
v_call: TRBV5-1
clone_size: many
cdr3_nt: TGCGCCAGCAGCGGCCCCACAGATACGCAGTATTTT
cdr3_aa: CASSGPTDTQYF

d_call: NA
j_call: TRBJ2-5
v_call: TRBV11-2
clone_size: few
cdr3_nt: TGTGCCAGCAGCTTAGGGGTGGGCGGCCACCAAGAGACCCAGTACTTC
cdr3_aa: CASSLGVGGHQETQYF

d_call: TRBD2
j_call: TRBJ2-7
v_call: TRBV6-2/TRBV6-3
clone_size: NA
cdr3_nt: TGTGCCAGCAGTTACTCCCATGACACTAGCGGTGCCTACGAGCAGTACTTC
cdr3_aa: CASSYSHDTSGAYEQYF

d_call: NA
j_call: TRBJ1-2
v_call: TRBV10-3
clone_size: many
cdr3_nt: TGTGCCATCAGTGAATCTGTCCGGGACTATGGCTACACCTTC
cdr3_aa: CAISESVRDYGYTF

d_call: NA
j_call: TRBJ2-7
v_call: TRBV13
clone_size: many
cdr3_nt: TGTGCCAGCAGCTTAATAGCCTATCCCTACGAGCAGTACTTC
cdr3_aa: CASSLIAYPYEQYF

d_call: TRBD2
j_call: TRBJ2-7
v_call: TRBV12-3/TRBV12-4
clone_size: many
cdr3_nt: TGTGCCAGCACCCGGGGGGTCTCCTACGAGCAGTACTTC
cdr3_aa: CASTRGVSYEQYF

d_call: TRBD1
j_call: TRBJ2-7
v_call: TRBV30
clone_size: NA
cdr3_nt: TGTGCCTGGAGAACCCCGACAGGGAACGGGTACGAGCAGTACTTC
cdr3_aa: CAWRTPTGNGYEQYF

d_call: NA
j_call: TRBJ2-5
v_call: TRBV28
clone_size: NA
cdr3_nt: TGTGCCAGCAGTTTTAGCCCGACTAACGACGGAGAGACCCAGTACTTC
cdr3_aa: CASSFSPTNDGETQYF

d_call: NA
j_call: TRBJ2-1
v_call: TRBV12-5
clone_size: many
cdr3_nt: TGTGCTAGTGGTTTGGTACGACCAAAGAGCTCCTACAATGAGCAGTTCTTC
cdr3_aa: CASGLVRPKSSYNEQFF

d_call: TRBD1
j_call: TRBJ2-1
v_call: TRBV7-3
clone_size: few
cdr3_nt: TGTGCCAGCAGCTTATTCCGGGACAGCTCCTACAATGAGCAGTTCTTC
cdr3_aa: CASSLFRDSSYNEQFF

d_call: TRBD2
j_call: TRBJ2-7
v_call: TRBV20-1
clone_size: few
cdr3_nt: TGCAGTGCTAGAGTCCTGACTAGCTGGTCTCCCGAGCAGTACTTC
cdr3_aa: CSARVLTSWSPEQYF

d_call: NA
j_call: TRBJ1-6
v_call: TRBV11-2
clone_size: few
cdr3_nt: TGTGCCAGCAGCTTAAAATTGCGACTGGGAAGCTCCTATAATTCACCCCTCCACTTT
cdr3_aa: CASSLKLRLGSSYNSPLHF

d_call: TRBD2
j_call: TRBJ2-2
v_call: TRBV20-1
clone_size: NA
cdr3_nt: TGCAGTGCTAATTCCGCGGTAGCGGGATATGGTCGCACCGGGGAGCTGTTTTTT
cdr3_aa: CSANSAVAGYGRTGELFF

d_call: TRBD2
j_call: TRBJ2-2
v_call: TRBV15
clone_size: NA
cdr3_nt: TGTGCCACCAGCAGAGGGCTAGCGGGCCTCACCGGGGAGCTGTTTTTT
cdr3_aa: CATSRGLAGLTGELFF

d_call: NA
j_call: TRBJ1-1
v_call: TRBV7-9
clone_size: NA
cdr3_nt: TGTGCCAGCAGCTTAGGGGGGGGAGTTGAAGCTTTCTTT
cdr3_aa: CASSLGGGVEAFF

d_call: NA
j_call: TRBJ1-1
v_call: TRBV29-1
clone_size: NA
cdr3_nt: TGCAGCGTTGAAAGCAGGTTCGGGGGGACTGAAGCTTTCTTT
cdr3_aa: CSVESRFGGTEAFF

d_call: NA
j_call: TRBJ2-1
v_call: TRBV7-3
clone_size: NA
cdr3_nt: TGTGCCAGCAGCTTAACGCCTCACAATGAGCAGTTCTTC
cdr3_aa: CASSLTPHNEQFF

d_call: NA
j_call: TRBJ1-5
v_call: TRBV20-1
clone_size: few
cdr3_nt: TGCAGTGCTAGCGGGAGCAATCAGCCCCAGCATTTT
cdr3_aa: CSASGSNQPQHF

d_call: TRBD2
j_call: TRBJ2-7
v_call: TRBV30
clone_size: NA
cdr3_nt: TGTGCCTGGAGTGTAACTAGCGGGAGTGGGAACGAGCAGTACTTC
cdr3_aa: CAWSVTSGSGNEQYF

d_call: TRBD2
j_call: TRBJ2-3
v_call: TRBV6-5
clone_size: NA
cdr3_nt: TGTGCCAGCAGTTACGCTAGCGGGGAATATACGCAGTATTTT
cdr3_aa: CASSYASGEYTQYF

d_call: TRBD1
j_call: TRBJ1-5
v_call: TRBV2
clone_size: many
cdr3_nt: TGTGCCAGCAATGGACAGGTTGGCAATCAGCCCCAGCATTTT
cdr3_aa: CASNGQVGNQPQHF

d_call: NA
j_call: TRBJ1-2
v_call: TRBV12-3/TRBV12-4
clone_size: many
cdr3_nt: TGTGCCAGCAGTTCCCCGTCCTTCTATGGCTACACCTTC
cdr3_aa: CASSSPSFYGYTF

d_call: TRBD2
j_call: TRBJ2-4
v_call: TRBV6-2/TRBV6-3
clone_size: many
cdr3_nt: TGTGCCAGCAGTCGCCTACTAGCGGGGGTAAACATTCAGTACTTC
cdr3_aa: CASSRLLAGVNIQYF

d_call: NA
j_call: TRBJ1-1
v_call: TRBV2
clone_size: many
cdr3_nt: TGTGCCAGCAAGGAGAACACTGAAGCTTTCTTT
cdr3_aa: CASKENTEAFF

d_call: NA
j_call: TRBJ2-7
v_call: TRBV6-2/TRBV6-3
clone_size: many
cdr3_nt: NA
cdr3_aa: CASSTSRLAVPYEQYF

d_call: NA
j_call: TRBJ2-6
v_call: TRBV28
clone_size: many
cdr3_nt: TGTGCCAGCGGGCGTCCCTCTGGGGCCAACGTCCTGACTTTC
cdr3_aa: CASGRPSGANVLTF

d_call: NA
j_call: TRBJ2-7
v_call: TRBV30
clone_size: many
cdr3_nt: TGTGCCTGGAGTGTACTAGGAGGTACCTACGAGCAGTACTTC
cdr3_aa: CAWSVLGGTYEQYF

d_call: NA
j_call: TRBJ2-5
v_call: TRBV19
clone_size: NA
cdr3_nt: TGTGCCAGTAGAGGACACATTCAAGAGACCCAGTACTTC
cdr3_aa: CASRGHIQETQYF

d_call: NA
j_call: TRBJ1-3
v_call: TRBV11-1
clone_size: NA
cdr3_nt: TGTGCCAGCAGCCAAGCCGGCGGTACTGGAAACACCATATATTTT
cdr3_aa: CASSQAGGTGNTIYF

d_call: NA
j_call: TRBJ2-1
v_call: TRBV3-1
clone_size: many
cdr3_nt: TGTGCCAGCAGCCAAGATACGGAGGGACCCAATCTCAATGAGCAGTTCTTC
cdr3_aa: CASSQDTEGPNLNEQFF

d_call: NA
j_call: TRBJ2-2
v_call: TRBV27
clone_size: NA
cdr3_nt: TGTGCCAGCAAGAGGGACGCCGGGGAGCTGTTTTTT
cdr3_aa: CASKRDAGELFF

d_call: TRBD2
j_call: TRBJ2-7
v_call: TRBV7-2
clone_size: many
cdr3_nt: TGTGCCAGCAGTCTCACTAGCGGGAGAAACGAGCAGTACTTC
cdr3_aa: CASSLTSGRNEQYF

d_call: NA
j_call: TRBJ2-3
v_call: TRBV19
clone_size: NA
cdr3_nt: TGTGCCAGTAGTCGGATCATATCAGCTACGCAGTATTTT
cdr3_aa: CASSRIISATQYF

d_call: TRBD2
j_call: TRBJ2-2
v_call: TRBV4-1
clone_size: NA
cdr3_nt: TGCGCCAGCAGCCAAGTACTAGCGGGAATCCCAACCGGGGAGCTGTTTTTT
cdr3_aa: CASSQVLAGIPTGELFF

d_call: TRBD1
j_call: TRBJ2-5
v_call: TRBV13
clone_size: many
cdr3_nt: TGTGCCAGCAGCCAGGGACAGGGAGAGACCCAGTACTTC
cdr3_aa: CASSQGQGETQYF

d_call: NA
j_call: TRBJ1-1
v_call: TRBV6-1
clone_size: many
cdr3_nt: TGTGCCAGCAGTAGCGAAAGCGGATGGCGAGCTTTCTTT
cdr3_aa: CASSSESGWRAFF

d_call: TRBD1
j_call: TRBJ1-1
v_call: TRBV28
clone_size: many
cdr3_nt: TGTGCCAGCAAGCCGGGACAGGGTCACACTGAAGCTTTCTTT
cdr3_aa: CASKPGQGHTEAFF

d_call: TRBD2
j_call: TRBJ2-2
v_call: TRBV6-1
clone_size: many
cdr3_nt: TGTGCCAGCAGTGGGGGGACTAGCGGGAGTTTCACCGGGGAGCTGTTTTTT
cdr3_aa: CASSGGTSGSFTGELFF

d_call: NA
j_call: TRBJ1-2
v_call: TRBV2
clone_size: many
cdr3_nt: TGTGCCAGCAGGAGGTTATTACCTAACTATGGCTACACCTTC
cdr3_aa: CASRRLLPNYGYTF